This paragraph reports one T cell receptor (beta chain). This entry comes from a study of T cells expressing NK-cell markers. As the method of synthesis, 5'RACE template switching with UMIs yielded TCR beta cDNA. Reprocessing the 5' RACE reads, TCRdb reports a single entry for every CDR3 protein and omits DNA. This sample's clone table lists under 600,000 distinct CDR3 sequences. The CDR3 sequence is 14 residues long. Germline values: CDR1 SGHRS, CDR2 YFSETQ. The sequence came from a woman aged 45-65 years in good health. V is TRBV5-1 and J is TRBJ1-2; no DNA is available, so the TRBD1 call from TCRdb remains unchecked. The sequenced sample was blood T cells: a sorted CD56 or NKG2C T cell subset, CD4+ or CD8+ T cells, or bulk PBMC T cells (not recorded which). The CDR3 loop is CASSSVGVNYGYTF.